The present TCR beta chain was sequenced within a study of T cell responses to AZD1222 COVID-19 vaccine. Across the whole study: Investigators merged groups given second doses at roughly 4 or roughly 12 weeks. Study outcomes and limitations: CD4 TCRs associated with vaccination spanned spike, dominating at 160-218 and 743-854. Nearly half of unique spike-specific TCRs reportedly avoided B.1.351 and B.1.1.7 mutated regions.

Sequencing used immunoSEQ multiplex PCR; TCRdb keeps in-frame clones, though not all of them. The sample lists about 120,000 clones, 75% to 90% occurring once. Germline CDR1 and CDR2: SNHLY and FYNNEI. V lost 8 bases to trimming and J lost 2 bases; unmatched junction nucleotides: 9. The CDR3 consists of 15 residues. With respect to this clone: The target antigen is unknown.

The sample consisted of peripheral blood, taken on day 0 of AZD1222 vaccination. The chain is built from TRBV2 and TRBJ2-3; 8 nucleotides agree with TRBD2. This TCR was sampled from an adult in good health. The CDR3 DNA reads TGTGCCAGCCGGACTAGCAGAAAAAACACAGATACGCAGTATTTT. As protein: CASRTSRKNTDTQYF.